Listed here is a single T cell receptor (beta chain). This clone's antigen is unknown. Base qualities were left out, and no much larger clone turns up one base away. The sample is drawn from a study of shared clonotypes between healthy human individuals (TCRdb year 2020). Background for the entire study: Two women and a few men aged 18 to 49 years were included in the cohort. To estimate repertoire size and how much clonotypes are shared between individuals, the study performed deep sequencing of blood TCR repertoires from a few healthy adults. For each donor, CD4 naive and CD4 memory were each run on three plates, CD8 naive on two plates, and CD8 memory on one plate. Between about 0.94 and 8.9 billion PBMCs per donor were obtained by leukapheresis. To increase sequencing depth and limit assay-specific biases, TCR repertoire library preparation and sequencing were carried out by different laboratories using diverse techniques. Study-level results and caveats: Across a handful of donors, about 4.5% of naive CD4, 3% to 4% of naive CD8, 2.3% of memory CD4, and around 0.4% of memory CD8 clonotypes were shared. Pairwise subsampling led to the expectation that sequencing depth would affect the degree of clonotype sharing among donors. Compared with non-shared clonotypes, clonotypes shared by all four sorted-subset donors had higher generation probabilities. Naive subsets generally had larger estimated clonotype richness than memory subsets did. The small number of donors limited the genetic and exposure-history diversity represented. Even with the large sequencing depth, rarefaction of the sorted-subset datasets indicated that sequencing was incomplete. Only blood was sampled, and tissue TCR repertoires likely differ from those in blood.

The CDR3 spans 14 residues, from the cysteine through the phenylalanine. The sequence is cut down to CDR3 DNA, 42 bases in frame from base 1. V is reduced by 1 base and J by 7 bases, leaving a spacing of 9 bases between them. Looking up the germline V gene (reference sequence) yields CDR1 SGHNT and CDR2 YYREEE. Using the deep immunoSEQ assay, multiplex PCR amplified TCR CDR3 regions from genomic DNA. Extracted genomic DNA from each cell subset was distributed evenly across all wells of several immunoSEQ 96-well plates, and each plate was treated as a replicate. For sorted subsets, each replicate PCR was loaded with approximately 190 ng genomic DNA, equivalent to 25,000 to 30,000 T cell genomes. The purified libraries were quantified using a Qubit 3.0 fluorometer, sized with a Bioanalyzer 2100, and then quantified again using the KAPA Library Quantification kit. Every immunoSEQ 96-well plate was sequenced on a separate single-read 150-cycle Illumina NextSeq 550 flow cell. The original pipeline was this. Because only junctional sequences without quality scores were contained in the immunoSEQ output, filtering matching that applied to full-length reads could not be performed. To assign V/J genes and CDR3, sequences were annotated against IMGT germline references using PyIR, a Python wrapper for IgBLAST v1.9. Reads with weak V/J assignments (E-value above 1e-6), missing CDR3, stop codons, out-of-frame junctions, or ambiguous translated residues were removed. V3J clonotypes were defined as sequences sharing an identical inferred V gene, J gene, and CDR3 amino acid sequence. The percentage overlap between two repertoires was calculated by dividing the number of shared unique clonotypes by the size of the smaller repertoire. RTK rarefaction, the Chao1 estimator, and Recon v2.1 estimates of unobserved clonotypes were used to assess repertoire richness. OLGA was used to compute generation probabilities for all TCRbeta clonotypes that the gDNA method yielded from a handful of donors. The table comes from immuneACCESS by way of TCRdb, which keeps in-frame sequences with V and J called. Part of the clones is missing from these tables; in studies checked, under half for an unresolved V gene and the rest for unknown reasons. D and trimming come from the DNA, and the V and J calls and clone size come from that table. Counted in this sample were 2 million to 2.5 million clones; approximately 94% of them appeared once. More than 0.95% of the sample belongs to the ten largest clones.

CD8 naive samples consisted of CD45RO-negative cells that were positively selected for CCR7, yielding a CD45RA+CCR7+ population without TemRA cells. The donors were healthy, HIV-negative adults who had no recently reported acute infections or vaccinations. Every donor was a Caucasian adult residing in Nashville, Tennessee, USA. Blood was obtained by leukapheresis, after which PBMCs were separated by Ficoll-Histopaque density gradient centrifugation and cryopreserved in liquid nitrogen vapor phase. Purity and quantity of every magnetically sorted T cell population were checked by analytical flow cytometry. From each sorted fraction, genomic DNA was isolated and quantified by UV absorbance on a Nanodrop 2000c.

This sequence originates from a man aged 18 to 29 in good health. The sample was naive CD8+ T cells sorted from blood. Explained via the paper, the cell subset or site label denotes: CD45RA+CCR7+. Recombination linked TRBV5-4 to TRBJ1-6; no D gene is confidently identified. The nucleotides are TGTGCCAGCAGCTTGCGTACATCCAATTCACCCCTCCACTTT. Translated, this gives CASSLRTSNSPLHF.